Below, 21 T cell receptor beta chains from the same sample are listed, as sequenced in a study of control samples from healthy donors and cancer patients. Using immunoSEQ multiplex PCR, the repertoire was profiled, and TCRdb retains in-frame clones only, with some absent. Here the sample spans 150,000 to 200,000 clones, 91% being singletons. Sequenced input: blood. The receptor source for this set is a woman aged 40 to 49 in good health.

V and J are TRBV19 and TRBJ2-1; 12 bases match TRBD1. The V and J ends lost 6 bases and 8 bases, in that order; junction bases with no gene match: 8. Germline V gene lookup returns CDR1 LNHDA and CDR2 SQIVND (reference sequence). The CDR3 sequence is 15 residues long. The CDR3 reads CASSKPGQGADEQFF. The DNA of the CDR3 is TGTGCCAGTAGCAAGCCGGGACAGGGGGCCGATGAGCAGTTCTTC. Variable domain in full (rest from reference TRBV19 and TRBJ2-1): DGGITQSPKYLFRKEGQNVTLSCEQNLNHDAMYWYRQDPGQGLRLIYYSQIVNDFQKGDIAEGYSVSREKKESFPLTVTSAQKNPTAFYLCASSKPGQGADEQFFGPGTRLTVL.

J is TRBJ2-5 and V is TRBV7-9, with 8 bases fitting TRBD2. V gave up 7 bases and J gave up 4 bases; unmatched junction bases: 2. The CDR3 loop spans 12 amino acids. Per the germline V gene, CDR1 is SEHNR and CDR2 is FQNEAQ (reference sequence). The CDR3 sequence is CASNRGGETQYF. CDR3 nucleotide sequence: TGTGCCAGCAACCGGGGGGGAGAGACCCAGTACTTC.

The chain uses TRBV5-1 and TRBJ1-1, with TRBD1 identical over 10 bases. This CDR3 region has 14 residues. Germline-derived CDR1 and CDR2 are SGHRS and YFSETQ. The trim removed 4 bases at V and 5 bases at J, leaving 5 bases unmatched. The CDR3 coding sequence is TGCGCCAGCAGCGACGGGACAGGGGTAACTGAAGCTTTCTTT. The encoded protein is CASSDGTGVTEAFF.

The V and J genes are TRBV3-1 (or the pseudogene TRBV3-2) and TRBJ2-5, with 7 bases that match TRBD1. The CDR3 totals 15 residues. J gave up 3 bases and V 0 bases, and 4 bases lay outside the gene matches. Germline CDR1 is LGHDT and CDR2 is YNNKEL (reference sequence). The CDR3 region has the DNA TGTGCCAGCAGCCAAGATCGAACAGGGGAAGAGACCCAGTACTTC. Its translation: CASSQDRTGEETQYF.

The V gene is TRBV15, the J gene TRBJ1-4; D not resolved. Germline CDR1 reads LNHNV; CDR2 reads YYDKDF (reference sequence). V lost 0 bases and J 0 bases, leaving 8 bases between the germline ends. This CDR3 region has 16 residues. CDR3 in amino acids: CATSRDHGSTNEKLFF. The CDR3 region has the DNA TGTGCCACCAGCAGAGATCACGGGTCAACTAATGAAAAACTGTTTTTT.

The J gene is TRBJ1-2, the V gene TRBV3-1 (or the pseudogene TRBV3-2), with D unclear. Trimming left V 4 bases short and J 8 bases short, with 14 bases between. The germline V gene has CDR1 LGHDT and CDR2 YNNKEL (reference sequence). The CDR3 length is 13 residues. The CDR3 region is CASSPNLLGGYTF. In DNA form, the CDR3 reads TGTGCCAGCAGCCCCAACCTTCTGGGAGGCTACACCTTC.

This clone was picked up one time. The rearrangement uses TRBV29-1 and TRBJ2-2; D perhaps matches TRBD1 (6 bases). This CDR3 has 14 residues. Germline CDR1 is SQVTM and CDR2 is ANQGSEA. V shed 3 bases and J shed 7 bases, with 15 bases lying between them. The CDR3 loop reads CSVEARGVGGELFF. The CDR3 DNA follows: TGCAGCGTTGAGGCCAGGGGAGTGGGCGGGGAGCTGTTTTTT.

The chain recombines TRBV3-1 (or the pseudogene TRBV3-2) with TRBJ2-7, with 7 bases matching TRBD1. The CDR3 spans 15 residues. J was trimmed by 5 bases and V by 4 bases; bases with no gene match: 11. The germline gives CDR1 LGHDT, CDR2 YNNKEL (reference sequence). For the CDR3, the DNA is TGTGCCAGCAGCCCCCACGACAGGGTTGGCCACGAGCAGTACTTC. Its protein product is CASSPHDRVGHEQYF.

This clone showed up just a few times. J is TRBJ1-5 and V is TRBV18; weak D call: TRBD1 (5 bases). The germline V gene has CDR1 KGHSH and CDR2 LQKENI. V was shortened by 3 bases and J by 2 bases, with 17 bases between the two germline ends. This CDR3 has 17 amino acids. The CDR3 DNA reads TGTGCCAGCTCACCGAGGGAGTTTAGGGGTGGCAATCAGCCCCAGCATTTT. Translated, it gives CASSPREFRGGNQPQHF.

This sequence joins TRBV6-2 or TRBV6-3 and TRBJ2-7; 8 nucleotides match TRBD2. CDR3 length: 15 residues. Germline assignment: CDR1 MNHEY and CDR2 SVGEGT. The J segment lost 0 bases and the V segment lost 4 bases, leaving 5 bases of the junction unmatched. CDR3 coding DNA: TGTGCCAGCAGTTGGCCAGCGGGGGACTCCTACGAGCAGTACTTC. This translates into CASSWPAGDSYEQYF.

V gene TRBV11-3 combines with J gene TRBJ1-6, with 9 nucleotides matching TRBD1. V dropped 0 bases and J dropped 7; count of bases not matched to a gene: 1. Germline CDR1 is SGHNT and CDR2 is YENEEA. The CDR3 contains 15 residues. CDR3 in amino acids: CASSLDGTGNSPLHF. The CDR3 bases are TGTGCCAGCAGCTTAGATGGGACAGGGAATTCACCCCTCCACTTT.

This clone was picked up one time. CDR3 in DNA: TGTGCCAGCAGCTTCACCGGAGGGGAAACGCAGTATTTT. It translates to CASSFTGGETQYF. This chain links TRBV5-6 with TRBJ2-3; possibly TRBD2 for D (6 bases). In germline, CDR1 is SGHDT, CDR2 YYEEEE. The CDR3 totals 13 residues. Deletions cut 2 bases from V and 9 bases from J, with 13 bases between.

The CDR3 reads CASSSTGNTEAFF. The CDR3, as DNA: TGTGCCAGCAGCTCGACAGGGAACACTGAAGCTTTCTTT. This rearrangement joins TRBV5-5 to TRBJ1-1; a weak D match, TRBD1 (6 bases). CDR1 SGHKS and CDR2 YYEKEE come from the germline V gene (reference sequence). The V gene lost 3 bases and the J gene lost 1 base, with 7 bases spanning the gap. The CDR3 extends over 13 amino acids.

V usage is TRBV27 and J usage is TRBJ1-2; a possible D gene is TRBD1 (5 bases). The CDR3 loop spans 13 amino acids. Germline V gene data show CDR1 as MNHEY and CDR2 as SMNVEV (reference sequence). Between the trimmed V and J ends, which lost 6 bases and 3 bases, there was a span of 11 bases. In DNA, the CDR3 is TGTGCCAGCAGGGAGCGACAGTACTATGGCTACACCTTC. It translates to CASRERQYYGYTF.

This rearrangement joins TRBV19 to TRBJ2-6, with D unresolved. CDR1 and CDR2 (germline): LNHDA, SQIVND (reference sequence). Trimming left V 7 bases short and J 1 base short, with 23 bases between. This CDR3 is 19 amino acids long. In DNA form, the CDR3 reads TGTGCCAGTAACTTTCTGGTTGCAGCCCAGATATCTGGGGCCAACGTCCTGACTTTC. The encoded protein is CASNFLVAAQISGANVLTF.

Points on this clone: Possible read error: a much larger clone is one base away. The same CDR3 is also encoded by other DNA sequences in this sample. This chain links TRBV12-3 or TRBV12-4 with TRBJ1-2, with D possibly matching TRBD1 (6 bases). V lost 3 bases, J lost 4 bases, and 6 bases lay in between. This CDR3 has 12 residues. CDR3 loop: CASSLGAYGYTF. The CDR3 coding sequence is TGTGCCAGCAGTTTGGGGGCCTATGGCTACACCTTC.

This rearrangement joins TRBV5-1 to TRBJ2-1, with a possible D match to TRBD2 (6 bases). Germline CDR1 SGHRS, CDR2 YFSETQ. V lost 4 bases and J lost 11, with 16 bases in between. The CDR3 is 13 amino acids. DNA of the CDR3: TGCGCCAGCAGCCCTGGCGGGGTTCAGAAGCAGTTCTTC. Protein: CASSPGGVQKQFF.

J is TRBJ2-2 and V is TRBV4-1, with no clear D. Germline CDR1 and CDR2: MGHRA and YSYEKL. This CDR3 has 16 residues. V was cut by 2 bases and J by 5 bases, with 15 bases left in between. The CDR3 sequence: CASSQKDTLRTGELFF. CDR3 coding DNA: TGCGCCAGCAGCCAAAAAGACACCCTGAGGACCGGGGAGCTGTTTTTT.

This clone appeared a single time. The V and J genes are TRBV27 and TRBJ2-5, with 8 bases that match TRBD1. V shed 2 bases and J 3 bases; nucleotides not matched to a gene: 11. From germline, CDR1 is MNHEY and CDR2 SMNVEV (reference sequence). CDR3 length: 17 amino acids. The CDR3 loop reads CASSLNYWAGGEETQYF. CDR3 DNA sequence: TGTGCCAGCAGTTTAAACTACTGGGCAGGGGGCGAAGAGACCCAGTACTTC.

The genes are TRBV6-5 and TRBJ2-5; 8 nucleotides align to TRBD2. The CDR3 is made up of 13 amino acids. CDR1 and CDR2 (germline): MNHEY, SVGAGI. Losses at the gene ends were 10 bases for V and 5 bases for J; bases not matched to a gene: 9. The CDR3 is CATRGGSMETQYF. As DNA, the CDR3 is TGTGCCACCCGGGGGGGGAGTATGGAGACCCAGTACTTC.

The chain recombines TRBV29-1 with TRBJ2-7, with TRBD2 as a possible D gene (5 bases). Trimming cost V 4 bases and J 1 base, with 14 bases left between them. Germline V lookup: CDR1 SQVTM, CDR2 ANQGSEA. The CDR3 is made up of 14 amino acids. The CDR3 DNA reads TGCAGCGTTGGTCCGGAGGTGGCGTCCTACGAGCAGTACTTC. It specifies CSVGPEVASYEQYF.